Reported below is one T cell receptor beta chain. Its antigen is as yet unknown. A junction end diverges from the germline sequence, so it may reflect a read error. This entry belongs to a study of cytomegalovirus exposure and HLA in healthy donors. General study findings and limits: A missense variant in DCLRE1C was later tied to TCR beta V- and J-gene trimming.

The V gene's germline CDR1 is SGHRS and CDR2 YFSETQ. The CDR3 is made up of 15 amino acids. The PCR was carried out with 60 Vbeta primers and 13 Jbeta primers. Only in-frame clones appear in the TCRdb table, and some are missing; sequencing was by immunoSEQ multiplex PCR. The sample lists about 180,000 clones; around 84% were seen once. The chain uses TRBV5-1 and TRBJ2-7, with TRBD1 as a possible D gene (6 bases). This sequence originates from a girl aged 2 to 9 in good health and CMV-seropositive. Sequences were obtained from PBMCs. In DNA, the CDR3 is TGCGCCAGCAGCCCGATAGGGGGAGAGGGTTACGGGCAGTACTTC. This codes for CASSPIGGEGYGQYF.